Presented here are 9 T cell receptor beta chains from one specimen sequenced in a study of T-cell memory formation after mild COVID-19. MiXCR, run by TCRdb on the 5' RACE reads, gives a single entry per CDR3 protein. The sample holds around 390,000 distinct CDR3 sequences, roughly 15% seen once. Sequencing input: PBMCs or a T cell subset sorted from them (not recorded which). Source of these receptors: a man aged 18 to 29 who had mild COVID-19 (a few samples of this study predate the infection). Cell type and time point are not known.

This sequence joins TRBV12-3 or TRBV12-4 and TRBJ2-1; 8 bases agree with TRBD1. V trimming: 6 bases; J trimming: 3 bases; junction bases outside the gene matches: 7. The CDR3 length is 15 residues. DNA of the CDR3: TGTGCCAGCAGGTCCTCAGGGGGCTACTACAATGAGCAGTTCTTC. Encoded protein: CASRSSGGYYNEQFF.

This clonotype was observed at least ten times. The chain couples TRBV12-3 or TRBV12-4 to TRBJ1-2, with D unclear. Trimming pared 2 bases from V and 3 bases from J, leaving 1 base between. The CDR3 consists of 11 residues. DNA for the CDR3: TGTGCCAGCAGTTTACACTATGGCTACACCTTC. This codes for CASSLHYGYTF.

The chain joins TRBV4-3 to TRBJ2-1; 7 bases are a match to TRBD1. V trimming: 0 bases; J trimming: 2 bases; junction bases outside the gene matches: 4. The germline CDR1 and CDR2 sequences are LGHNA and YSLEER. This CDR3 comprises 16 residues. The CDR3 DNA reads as TGCGCCAGCAGCCAAGAAGGGCAGGGGGCCTACAATGAGCAGTTCTTC. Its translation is CASSQEGQGAYNEQFF.

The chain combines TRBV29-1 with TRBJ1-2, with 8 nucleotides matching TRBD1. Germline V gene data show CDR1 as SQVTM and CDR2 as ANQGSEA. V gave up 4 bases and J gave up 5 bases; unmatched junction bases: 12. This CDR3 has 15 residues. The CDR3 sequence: CSVGGDLDREYGYTF. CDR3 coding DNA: TGCAGCGTTGGGGGTGACCTGGACAGGGAGTATGGCTACACCTTC.

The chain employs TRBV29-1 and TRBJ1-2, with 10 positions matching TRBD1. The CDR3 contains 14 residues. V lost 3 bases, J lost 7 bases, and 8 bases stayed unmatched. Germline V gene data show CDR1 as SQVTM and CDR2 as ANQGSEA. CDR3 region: CSVERDRGFFGYTF. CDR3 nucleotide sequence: TGCAGCGTTGAGCGGGACAGGGGTTTTTTTGGCTACACCTTC.

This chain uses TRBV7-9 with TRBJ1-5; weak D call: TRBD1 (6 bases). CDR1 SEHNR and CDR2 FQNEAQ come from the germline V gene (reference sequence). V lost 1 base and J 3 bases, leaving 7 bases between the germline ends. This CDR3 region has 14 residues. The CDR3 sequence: CASSLEGVNQPQHF. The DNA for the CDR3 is TGTGCCAGCAGCTTAGAGGGGGTCAATCAGCCCCAGCATTTT.

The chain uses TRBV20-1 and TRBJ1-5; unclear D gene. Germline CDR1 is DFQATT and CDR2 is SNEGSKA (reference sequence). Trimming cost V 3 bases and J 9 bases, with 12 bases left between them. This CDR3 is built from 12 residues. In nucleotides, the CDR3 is TGCAGTGCTAGGGAGGGTATTCGGCCCCAGCATTTT. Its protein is CSAREGIRPQHF.

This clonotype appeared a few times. CDR3: CASSFRSSTSGGVHNEQFF. The CDR3 nucleotides are TGTGCCAGCAGTTTCCGGTCTTCGACTAGCGGGGGGGTCCACAATGAGCAGTTCTTC. The chain is built from TRBV12-3 or TRBV12-4 and TRBJ2-1, with TRBD2 matching 14 bases. The ends lost 3 bases at V and 5 bases at J; junction bases unmatched: 12. The CDR3 has 19 residues.

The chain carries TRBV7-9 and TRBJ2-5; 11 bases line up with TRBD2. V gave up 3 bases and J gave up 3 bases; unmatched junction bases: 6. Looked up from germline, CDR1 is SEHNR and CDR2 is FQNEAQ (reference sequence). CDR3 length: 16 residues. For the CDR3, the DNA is TGTGCCAGCAGCTTCCGGGCGGGACTAGCGGAAGAGACCCAGTACTTC. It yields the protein CASSFRAGLAEETQYF.